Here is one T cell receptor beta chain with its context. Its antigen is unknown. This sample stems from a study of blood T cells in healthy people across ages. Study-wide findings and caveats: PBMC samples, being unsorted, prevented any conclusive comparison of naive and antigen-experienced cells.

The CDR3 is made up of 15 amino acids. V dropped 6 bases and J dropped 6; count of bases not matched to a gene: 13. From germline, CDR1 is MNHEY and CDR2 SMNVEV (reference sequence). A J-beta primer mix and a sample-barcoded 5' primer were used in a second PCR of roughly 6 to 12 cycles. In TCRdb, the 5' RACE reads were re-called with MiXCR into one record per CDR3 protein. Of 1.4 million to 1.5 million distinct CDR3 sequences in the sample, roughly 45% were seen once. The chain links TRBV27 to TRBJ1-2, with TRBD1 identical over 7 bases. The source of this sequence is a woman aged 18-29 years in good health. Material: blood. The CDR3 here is CASRGGGQAAHGYTF. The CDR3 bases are TGTGCCAGCAGAGGAGGGGGCCAGGCCGCTCATGGCTACACCTTC.